This T cell receptor (beta chain) stems from a study of T cells in Graves' hyperthyroidism and ophthalmopathy. Graves' hyperthyroidism was deemed stable absent ophthalmopathy progression within 18 months. Exclusion criteria comprised uncontrolled infection, other autoimmune disease, pregnancy or lactation. The PBMCs studied were ones that came from about 9.9 ml fresh peripheral blood. The CDR3 runs to 15 residues. V lost 7 bases and J lost 2, with 16 bases in between. Germline values: CDR1 MNHEY, CDR2 SVGEGT. Amplification of TCR beta CDR3 regions was performed using RNA transcripts as template. The HTBI primer set drove a first-round RT-PCR of the TCR CDR3. TCRdb itself ran the multiplex PCR reads through MiXCR, one entry per CDR3 protein. The sample has some 690,000 distinct CDR3 sequences; around 15% are singletons.

Sequencing was performed on blood. This receptor was identified in a man aged 50 or older with Graves' hyperthyroidism. This chain uses TRBV6-2 or TRBV6-3 with TRBJ2-3, with D tentatively TRBD1 (6 bases). The chain's CDR3 is CASTDEDSNTDTQYF. CDR3 DNA sequence: TGTGCCAGCACTGACGAGGACAGCAACACAGATACGCAGTATTTT.